This T cell receptor (beta chain) derives from a study of blood T cell repertoires in COVID-19 (dated by TCRdb to the early 2020s). About the full investigation: Samples covering the acute and convalescent phases of COVID-19 were provided by collaborators in the United States, Italy and Spain. The prospective study material was composed of cDNA or gDNA derived from T cells, B-cell-depleted T cells, or PBMCs. The dataset comprised deeply sampled blood TCRbeta repertoires from subjects exposed to, actively infected with, or recovered from COVID-19. A freely available public database, intended as a resource for researchers studying the immune response to SARS-CoV-2, is where the repertoires were released. The samples were drawn from the first 160 participants of the ongoing ImmuneRACE study and from some 1,300 subjects provided by 6 global collaborators. The sample metadata nearly always contained a de-identified subject ID, COVID-19 status, age in years and sex. Where HLA class I and class II types were available, the types were taken from metadata supplied by the sample provider, not from assay-based typing.

TCRbeta CDR3 regions were amplified from genomic DNA using the immunoSEQ Assay, a bias-controlled multiplex PCR. Processing in the source paper ran as follows. The number of nucleated cells in each sample was estimated by amplification of reference gene primers within the assay. Sequence reads were collapsed and filtered to measure the absolute abundance of every unique TCRbeta CDR3 rearrangement. Productive Simpson clonality was computed per sample as the square root of Simpson's diversity index over productive rearrangements. Sourced from immuneACCESS, this table was stored by TCRdb with only in-frame sequences that have V and J called. A share of the clones is absent; for the studies checked, an unresolved V gene accounts for under half, and the remainder has no known explanation. V and J calls and clone size are copied from that table; D and trimming were computed from the DNA. The sample has fewer than 300,000 clones on record, under 90% of them singletons. The ten largest clonotypes hold 7.5% to 9% of the sample.

Relative to germline, V is 1 base shorter and J is 4 bases shorter, with 9 bases between their ends. The CDR3 sequence holds 14 residues, the cysteine and phenylalanine included. The DNA shown is the 42-base CDR3, in frame from base 1. For CDR1 and CDR2, the germline V gene lists SNHLY and FYNNEI. Paper-wide results and their limitations: The quantity of clinical and demographic metadata differed by source and by participant and was supplied without curation.

This clone turned up a few times. What this receptor recognizes is not known. Per-base quality was not reported, and no clone a single base away is much larger than it. Whole blood was collected in K2EDTA tubes by collaborating institutions according to the institutions' own protocols. For TCRbeta analysis, collaborators shipped samples in one of three forms: frozen whole blood, isolated PBMCs, or DNA extracted from either of those sample types. This TCR was recovered from a human donor in a cohort sampled during active COVID-19. Sequenced: peripheral blood. The V gene is TRBV2 and the J gene is TRBJ2-3, with TRBD1 perhaps the D gene, on 6 matching bases. The nucleotide sequence reads TGTGCCAGCAGTGAAGACAGGGCAGCAGATACGCAGTATTTT. Its translation reads: CASSEDRAADTQYF.